The 27 T cell receptor beta chains below all came from one sample that was sequenced in a study of cytomegalovirus exposure and HLA in healthy donors. The PCR was carried out with 60 Vbeta primers and 13 Jbeta primers. The data were produced by immunoSEQ multiplex PCR, yet TCRdb's version contains in-frame clones alone and is incomplete. The table records around 180,000 clones, 70% to 85% of them present only once. The sequencing sample was made of PBMCs. Receptors originate from a woman aged 25-40 years in good health and CMV-seropositive.

This chain uses TRBV5-1 with TRBJ2-7, with 15 bases fitting TRBD2. V shed 4 bases and J 5 bases; nucleotides not matched to a gene: 7. CDR3 length equals 16 residues. CDR1 is SGHRS, CDR2 YFSETQ, per germline. CDR3 sequence reads: CASSLQGLAGGHEQYF. The CDR3 coding sequence is TGCGCCAGCAGCCTCCAGGGACTAGCGGGAGGACACGAGCAGTACTTC.

J is TRBJ2-5 and V is TRBV6-6; 10 bases match TRBD2. The J segment lost 2 bases and the V segment lost 10 bases, leaving 4 bases of the junction unmatched. This CDR3 has 13 residues. Germline V lookup: CDR1 MNHNY, CDR2 SVGAGI (reference sequence). CDR3: CATLLAGQETQYF. The CDR3 DNA reads TGTGCCACCCTACTAGCGGGGCAAGAGACCCAGTACTTC.

The V call is TRBV18, the J call TRBJ2-7, with 8 bases that match TRBD2. CDR1 and CDR2 (germline): KGHSH, LQKENI. The length of the CDR3 is 14 residues. The ends lost 2 bases at V and 3 bases at J; junction bases unmatched: 3. CDR3 nucleotide sequence: TGTGCCAGCTCACCAACTAGCGGCCTCTACGAGCAGTACTTC. Amino acids: CASSPTSGLYEQYF.

This clone has only one observation. This chain connects TRBV10-3 to TRBJ1-1; no clear D. CDR1 is ENHRY and CDR2 is SYGVKD in the germline V gene. This CDR3 comprises 14 residues. With 6 bases removed from V and 1 base from J, the gap between germline ends came to 12 bases. The DNA for the CDR3 is TGTGCCATCAGCGGGGAGGCTACGAACACTGAAGCTTTCTTT. This gives the protein CAISGEATNTEAFF.

V gene TRBV19 combines with J gene TRBJ2-7; 7 bases map to TRBD1. The CDR3 loop spans 14 amino acids. J lost 5 bases, V lost 5 bases, and 9 bases had no gene match. Germline V gene lookup returns CDR1 LNHDA and CDR2 SQIVND (reference sequence). The CDR3: CASSLQGTWDEQYF. For the CDR3, the DNA is TGTGCCAGTAGTTTACAGGGGACATGGGACGAGCAGTACTTC.

This clone was detected only a few times. The chain links TRBV7-9 to TRBJ2-5, with 12 bases matching TRBD2. This CDR3 has 17 amino acids. V lost 6 bases to trimming and J lost 1 base; unmatched junction nucleotides: 9. The V gene's germline CDR1 is SEHNR and CDR2 FQNEAQ (reference sequence). This CDR3 is CASRHDGLAGPQETQYF. The CDR3 coding sequence is TGTGCCAGCAGACATGACGGACTAGCGGGACCCCAAGAGACCCAGTACTTC.

The V and J genes are TRBV19 and TRBJ2-6, with 9 bases aligning to TRBD1. Germline CDR1 reads LNHDA; CDR2 reads SQIVND (reference sequence). CDR3 length: 17 amino acids. Unmatched junction bases numbered 8, after V lost 7 bases and J lost 1 base. This CDR3 reads CASTLGTGSSGANVLTF. The CDR3 DNA reads as TGTGCCAGTACCCTTGGGACAGGGTCTTCTGGGGCCAACGTCCTGACTTTC.

The V call is TRBV5-1, the J call TRBJ2-5; 10 positions match TRBD1. V trimming: 3 bases; J trimming: 4 bases; junction bases outside the gene matches: 6. Per germline, CDR1 SGHRS and CDR2 YFSETQ. This CDR3 is built from 15 residues. The CDR3 sequence is CASSSGQGSAETQYF. The CDR3 DNA reads TGCGCCAGCAGCTCGGGACAGGGGAGCGCAGAGACCCAGTACTTC.

This chain joins TRBV19 and TRBJ1-1; TRBD1 matches 7 bases. The length of the CDR3 is 14 residues. V lost 5 bases, J lost 5 bases, and 8 bases stayed unmatched. Germline V lookup: CDR1 LNHDA, CDR2 SQIVND (reference sequence). CDR3 region: CASSVRQGRTEAFF. The CDR3 nucleotides read TGTGCCAGTAGTGTTCGACAGGGAAGGACTGAAGCTTTCTTT. The whole variable domain, remainder taken from reference TRBV19 and TRBJ1-1, is DGGITQSPKYLFRKEGQNVTLSCEQNLNHDAMYWYRQDPGQGLRLIYYSQIVNDFQKGDIAEGYSVSREKKESFPLTVTSAQKNPTAFYLCASSVRQGRTEAFFGQGTRLTVV.

As for this clone: In the same sample, other DNA sequences code for this CDR3. V is TRBV30 and J is TRBJ1-4; weak D call: TRBD1 (5 bases). Trimming took off 3 bases at V and 6 bases at J, with 17 bases between the two ends. The CDR3 contains 15 residues. The germline V gene has CDR1 GTSNPN and CDR2 SVGIG (reference sequence). The CDR3 DNA reads TGTGCCTGGAGCCGGGCCGGGACGGGGGATGAAAAACTGTTTTTT. As protein: CAWSRAGTGDEKLFF. Full variable domain (outside the CDR3, taken from reference TRBV30 and TRBJ1-4): SQTIHQWPATLVQPVGSPLSLECTVEGTSNPNLYWYRQAAGRGLQLLFYSVGIGQISSEVPQNLSASRPQDRQFILSSKKLLLSDSGFYLCAWSRAGTGDEKLFFGSGTQLSVL.

This sequence joins TRBV30 and TRBJ1-4; TRBD1 matches 7 bases. Germline V gene lookup returns CDR1 GTSNPN and CDR2 SVGIG (reference sequence). After removal of 5 bases from V and 5 bases from J, the junction contained 8 bases not matched to a gene. This CDR3 comprises 14 residues. Here the CDR3 reads CAWGGGEENEKLFF. The CDR3 region has the DNA TGTGCCTGGGGAGGGGGCGAAGAGAATGAAAAACTGTTTTTT.

This chain links TRBV28 with TRBJ1-5; no reliable D call. Per the germline V gene, CDR1 is MDHEN and CDR2 is SYDVKM. Trimming shortened V by 7 bases and J by 10 bases, and 14 bases separated the two germline ends. The CDR3 length is 12 residues. The CDR3 DNA is TGTGCCAGCACGGGTAGCCTTCATCCCCAGCATTTT. Protein sequence: CASTGSLHPQHF. The variable domain in full, with the rest retrieved from reference TRBV28 and TRBJ1-5, is DVKVTQSSRYLVKRTGEKVFLECVQDMDHENMFWYRQDPGLGLRLIYFSYDVKMKEKGDIPEGYSVSREKKERFSLILESASTNQTSMYLCASTGSLHPQHFGDGTRLSIL.

J is TRBJ2-7 and V is TRBV6-6, with a tentative D call TRBD2 (6 bases). CDR1 MNHNY and CDR2 SVGAGI come from the germline V gene (reference sequence). The CDR3 has 14 residues. V lost 4 bases to trimming and J lost 4 bases, with 14 bases between them. This chain's CDR3 is CASSSAGLNYEQYF. The CDR3 DNA reads as TGTGCCAGCAGTTCCGCGGGACTTAATTACGAGCAGTACTTC.

This chain's CDR3 is CASSWTSGRAYEQFF. The CDR3 DNA follows: TGCGCCAGCAGCTGGACTAGCGGGAGGGCCTATGAGCAGTTCTTC. The rearrangement uses TRBV5-1 and TRBJ2-1; TRBD2 agrees at 15 bases. Germline CDR1 reads SGHRS; CDR2 reads YFSETQ. The trim removed 3 bases at V and 8 bases at J, leaving 3 bases unmatched. The CDR3 extends over 15 amino acids.

The J gene is TRBJ2-5, the V gene TRBV9; 7 bases align to TRBD2. V was pared by 0 bases and J by 4 bases, with 3 bases of the junction left unmatched. This CDR3 is 14 amino acids long. In germline, CDR1 is SGDLS, CDR2 YYNGEE. CDR3 coding DNA: TGTGCCAGCAGCGTAGGCCCGGGAGGAGAGACCCAGTACTTC. This translates into CASSVGPGGETQYF.

The chain employs TRBV7-8 and TRBJ1-5; D is possibly TRBD1 (6 bases). Between the trimmed V and J ends, which lost 5 bases and 2 bases, there was a span of 13 bases. This CDR3 is built from 15 residues. Germline CDR1 and CDR2: SGHVS and FQNEAQ. CDR3 DNA sequence: TGTGCCAGCAGCACCCACAGGGTCGGCAATCAGCCCCAGCATTTT. Translated, it gives CASSTHRVGNQPQHF. The full variable domain, with the rest looked up from reference TRBV7-8 and TRBJ1-5, is GAGVSQSPRYKVAKRGQDVALRCDPISGHVSLFWYQQALGQGPEFLTYFQNEAQLDKSGLPSDRFFAERPEGSVSTLKIQRTQQEDSAVYLCASSTHRVGNQPQHFGDGTRLSIL.

For this clone: Different DNA sequences within this sample yield the same CDR3. The chain couples TRBV28 to TRBJ2-7, with D perhaps matching TRBD1 (6 bases). The CDR3 runs 14 residues. V lost 4 bases, J lost 4 bases, and 14 bases lay in between. Germline lookup yields CDR1 MDHEN and CDR2 SYDVKM. The CDR3 region is CASSSTGQTYEQYF. The CDR3 DNA reads as TGTGCCAGCAGTTCAACGGGACAAACTTACGAGCAGTACTTC.

This clone was found a few times. The chain links TRBV28 to TRBJ1-1; possibly TRBD1 for D (5 bases). The germline gives CDR1 MDHEN, CDR2 SYDVKM. The V end lost 5 bases, the J end lost 1 base, and 14 bases lay between the germline ends. The CDR3 loop spans 15 amino acids. The DNA of the CDR3 is TGTGCCAGCAGTGCCCCCGACAGAACGAACACTGAAGCTTTCTTT. Amino acid sequence: CASSAPDRTNTEAFF.

For this clone: Other DNA sequences within the sample encode an identical CDR3. V usage is TRBV7-9 and J usage is TRBJ2-1; 8 positions match TRBD2. J was trimmed by 7 bases and V by 1 base; bases with no gene match: 3. Germline V gene data show CDR1 as SEHNR and CDR2 as FQNEAQ (reference sequence). This CDR3 is 14 amino acids long. This CDR3 reads CASSLGGLANEQFF. CDR3 in DNA: TGTGCCAGCAGCTTAGGAGGACTAGCAAATGAGCAGTTCTTC.

Only one count was recorded for this clone. V usage is TRBV4-3 and J usage is TRBJ1-3, with TRBD1 matching over 8 bases. The V segment lost 5 bases and the J segment 0 bases; nucleotides outside the gene matches: 18. Germline V gene lookup returns CDR1 LGHNA and CDR2 YSLEER. The CDR3 sequence is 20 residues long. The CDR3 here is CASSTNTIRGTGDSGNTIYF. The CDR3 region has the DNA TGCGCCAGCAGCACAAATACCATCCGGGGGACAGGCGACTCTGGAAACACCATATATTTT.

This clone was counted a single time. The J gene is TRBJ1-1, the V gene TRBV2; D might be TRBD1 (5 bases). Germline V gene sequence: CDR1 SNHLY, CDR2 FYNNEI. V lost 4 bases to trimming and J lost 2 bases, with 11 bases between them. The CDR3 is 14 amino acids. The CDR3 here is CASSADSTNTEAFF. CDR3 DNA sequence: TGTGCCAGCAGTGCCGACAGTACTAACACTGAAGCTTTCTTT.

V gene TRBV20-1 combines with J gene TRBJ1-2; D not resolved. The CDR3 is made up of 11 amino acids. Germline V gives CDR1 DFQATT, CDR2 SNEGSKA (reference sequence). V lost 3 bases to trimming and J lost 3 bases, with 5 bases between them. CDR3 residues: CSARSDYGYTF. CDR3 nucleotide sequence: TGCAGTGCTAGGTCGGACTATGGCTACACCTTC.

The chain joins TRBV7-2 to TRBJ1-2; D is perhaps TRBD1 (6 bases). This CDR3 is built from 15 residues. Germline V lookup: CDR1 SGHTA, CDR2 FQGNSA. V shed 1 base and J shed 4 bases, with 13 bases lying between them. CDR3: CASSLGKGDIYGYTF. As DNA, the CDR3 is TGTGCCAGCAGCTTAGGGAAGGGGGACATCTATGGCTACACCTTC.

The chain recombines TRBV5-1 with TRBJ2-7; 11 bases fit TRBD1. The J segment lost 3 bases and the V segment lost 4 bases, leaving 15 bases of the junction unmatched. The CDR3 length is 18 residues. Germline V lookup: CDR1 SGHRS, CDR2 YFSETQ. For the CDR3, the DNA is TGCGCCAGCAGCATACGACTGACCCCGGGACAGGGGGGCTACGAGCAGTACTTC. Amino acids: CASSIRLTPGQGGYEQYF.

Notes on this clone: One end of the junction varies from germline; a read error may be responsible. The J gene is TRBJ2-7, the V gene TRBV11-3, with D possibly matching TRBD2 (6 bases). The CDR3 consists of 15 residues. The germline CDR1 and CDR2 sequences are SGHNT and YENEEA. CDR3 in amino acids: CANSFPNGGSYEQYF. The DNA of the CDR3 is TGTGCCAACAGCTTTCCTAACGGGGGCTCCTACGAGCAGTACTTC. The complete variable domain, with remaining parts taken from reference TRBV11-3 and TRBJ2-7, reads EAGVVQSPRYKIIEKKQPVAFWCNPISGHNTLYWYLQNLGQGPELLIRYENEEAVDDSQLPKDRFSAERLKGVDSTLKIQPAELGDSAVYLCANSFPNGGSYEQYFGPGTRLTVT.

The chain employs TRBV10-1 and TRBJ2-3; a possible D gene is TRBD1 (6 bases). CDR3 length: 16 amino acids. CDR1 and CDR2 (germline): WNHNN, SYGVQD (reference sequence). V shed 10 bases and J shed 0 bases, with 20 bases lying between them. The CDR3 DNA is TGCGCCAACTCCTTGGACAGAAACGCTAGCACAGATACGCAGTATTTT. It translates to CANSLDRNASTDTQYF.

The genes are TRBV6-6 and TRBJ2-5; possible D gene TRBD1, 5 bases. The V end was cut by 4 bases, the J end by 4 bases, with 10 bases between. CDR1 is MNHNY and CDR2 is SVGAGI in the germline V gene (reference sequence). The CDR3 is made up of 13 amino acids. The DNA for the CDR3 is TGTGCCAGCAGTTCGGCTAGGGGAGAGACCCAGTACTTC. Translating gives CASSSARGETQYF.